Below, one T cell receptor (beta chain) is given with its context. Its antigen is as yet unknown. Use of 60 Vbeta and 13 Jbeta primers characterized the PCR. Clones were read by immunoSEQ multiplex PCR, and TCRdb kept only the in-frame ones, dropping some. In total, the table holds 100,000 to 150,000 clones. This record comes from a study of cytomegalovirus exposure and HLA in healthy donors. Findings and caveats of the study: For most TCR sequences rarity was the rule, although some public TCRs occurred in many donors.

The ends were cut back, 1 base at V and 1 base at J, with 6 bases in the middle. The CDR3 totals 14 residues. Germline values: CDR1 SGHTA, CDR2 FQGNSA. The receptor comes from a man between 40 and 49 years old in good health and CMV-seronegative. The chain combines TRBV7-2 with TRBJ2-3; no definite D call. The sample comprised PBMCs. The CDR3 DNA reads TGTGCCAGCAGCTTAGTAGCCCGCACAGATACGCAGTATTTT. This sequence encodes CASSLVARTDTQYF. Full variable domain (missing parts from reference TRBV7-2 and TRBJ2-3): GAGVSQSPSNKVTEKGKDVELRCDPISGHTALYWYRQSLGQGLEFLIYFQGNSAPDKSGLPSDRFSAERTGGSVSTLTIQRTQQEDSAVYLCASSLVARTDTQYFGPGTRLTVL.